These 21 T cell receptor beta chains came from one sample sequenced in a study. TCRdb re-derived calls from the 5' RACE reads in MiXCR, one entry per CDR3 protein. Of around 110 distinct CDR3 sequences in the sample, roughly half were seen once. The specimen sequenced was central memory T cells from blood PBMCs. Subset denoted: central memory CD4+ T cells. The receptors derive from a male donor with HIV.

The chain carries TRBV6-1 and TRBJ1-2; TRBD1 matches at 7 bases. Germline assignment: CDR1 MNHNS and CDR2 SASEGT. CDR3 length: 16 amino acids. J lost 4 bases, V lost 7 bases, and 15 bases had no gene match. CDR3 bases: TGTGCCAGCAAAACCCTGATGGGACAGATCTTCTATGGCTACACCTTC. Encoded protein: CASKTLMGQIFYGYTF.

The V and J genes are TRBV7-9 and TRBJ2-5; a possible D gene is TRBD1 (6 bases). Germline values: CDR1 SEHNR, CDR2 FQNEAQ (reference sequence). The CDR3 totals 12 residues. Trimming left V 5 bases short and J 7 bases short, with 11 bases between. Written as DNA, the CDR3 is TGTGCCAGCAGCCCAGGGGTCGGGACCCAGTACTTC. Translation: CASSPGVGTQYF.

This clonotype was observed a few times. The V and J genes are TRBV10-1 and TRBJ2-7; possibly TRBD1 or TRBD2 for D (6 bases each). V dropped 8 bases and J dropped 0 bases, with 11 bases sitting between them. The V gene's germline CDR1 is WNHNN and CDR2 SYGVQD (reference sequence). There are 13 residues in the CDR3. CDR3 bases: TGCGCCAGCCGGGGGCGAAGCTCCTACGAGCAGTACTTC. This translates into CASRGRSSYEQYF.

This clonotype was detected only once. The CDR3 sequence is CAISDFRGANYYEQYF. CDR3 coding DNA: TGTGCCATCAGTGACTTCCGGGGGGCGAACTACTACGAGCAGTACTTC. The chain joins TRBV10-3 to TRBJ2-7, with a weak D call TRBD2 (7 bases). The CDR3 runs to 16 residues. V gave up 3 bases and J gave up 3 bases, with 18 bases separating them. Per the germline V gene, CDR1 is ENHRY and CDR2 is SYGVKD.

The chain joins TRBV6-1 to TRBJ2-7; TRBD1 might be the D (6 bases). Between the trimmed V and J ends, which lost 6 bases and 9 bases, there was a span of 18 bases. The CDR3 contains 13 residues. Per germline, CDR1 MNHNS and CDR2 SASEGT. The CDR3 protein is CASRMDQGQGQYF. CDR3 in DNA: TGTGCCAGCAGGATGGACCAGGGGCAGGGGCAGTACTTC.

This clonotype was observed a single time. The chain carries TRBV9 and TRBJ1-4; D is uncertain. The CDR3 runs 15 residues. CDR1 is SGDLS, CDR2 YYNGEE, per germline. Trimming shortened V by 4 bases and J by 8 bases, and 18 bases separated the two germline ends. The CDR3 loop is CASSPSMRPREKLFF. CDR3 in DNA: TGTGCCAGCAGCCCATCTATGCGGCCCCGGGAAAAACTGTTTTTT.

This rearrangement joins TRBV20-1 to TRBJ1-1; 9 bases are shared with TRBD1. Trimming cost V 4 bases and J 8 bases; bases outside gene matches: 2. The CDR3 consists of 11 residues. Germline V CDR1 and CDR2: DFQATT, SNEGSKA (reference sequence). In DNA, the CDR3 is TGCAGTGCTAAAGGACAGGGGGAAGCTTTCTTT. The encoded protein is CSAKGQGEAFF.

The chain links TRBV9 to TRBJ1-5; unclear D gene. V lost 2 bases and J 6 bases, leaving 9 bases between the germline ends. Per germline, CDR1 SGDLS and CDR2 YYNGEE. The CDR3 loop spans 13 amino acids. The CDR3: CASSVGLGQPQHF. The CDR3 DNA sequence: TGTGCCAGCAGCGTCGGGTTAGGTCAGCCCCAGCATTTT.

This chain joins TRBV11-3 and TRBJ1-4; D might be TRBD1 (6 bases). The CDR3 covers 15 residues. V was trimmed by 1 base and J by 3 bases, leaving 9 bases between them. CDR1 is SGHNT and CDR2 is YENEEA in the germline V gene. The CDR3 DNA reads TGTGCCAGCAGCTTAGGGGACACCGCTAATGAAAAACTGTTTTTT. It yields the protein CASSLGDTANEKLFF.

The V call is TRBV12-3 or TRBV12-4, the J call TRBJ2-1, with 10 bases matching TRBD2. CDR3 length: 19 residues. Trimming at V came to 4 bases and at J to 4 bases, leaving 16 bases not matched to a gene. The DNA of the CDR3 is TGTGCCAGCAGTTCCGCCAGGGAATGGACTAGCGGATCATACAATGAGCAGTTCTTC. Protein product: CASSSAREWTSGSYNEQFF.

The chain joins TRBV28 to TRBJ1-2, with TRBD1 matching over 8 bases. V lost 6 bases, J lost 4 bases, and 10 bases stayed unmatched. The CDR3 is 15 amino acids. CDR1 MDHEN and CDR2 SYDVKM come from the germline V gene. CDR3 protein: CASSRPGQAFYGYTF. The CDR3 nucleotides read TGTGCCAGCAGCAGACCGGGACAGGCCTTCTATGGCTACACCTTC.

The chain couples TRBV7-6 to TRBJ1-1; D remains unclear. Germline-derived CDR1 and CDR2 are SGHVS and FNYEAQ. This CDR3 region has 13 residues. With 1 base removed from V and 1 base from J, the gap between germline ends came to 4 bases. This chain's CDR3 is CASSLVRNTEAFF. The DNA of the CDR3 is TGTGCCAGCAGCTTAGTGAGGAACACTGAAGCTTTCTTT.

The sample holds a few counts of this clonotype. The J gene is TRBJ2-7, the V gene TRBV7-2, with TRBD2 identical over 12 bases. The CDR3 is made up of 16 amino acids. CDR1 and CDR2 from the germline V gene are SGHTA and FQGNSA. V lost 2 bases and J lost 5; bases outside the gene matches: 7. As DNA, the CDR3 is TGTGCCAGCAGCTTAACCGCGACTAGCGGGAGTCACGAGCAGTACTTC. This translates into CASSLTATSGSHEQYF.

This clonotype showed up just a few times. The chain has TRBV20-1 and TRBJ2-1; TRBD2 aligns across 8 bases. The V gene end was trimmed by 0 bases and the J gene end by 10 bases; junction bases not matched to a gene: 20. The CDR3 contains 18 residues. CDR1 is DFQATT, CDR2 SNEGSKA, per germline (reference sequence). The CDR3 nucleotides are TGCAGTGCTAGAGAGGATGGGACCGGGAGGGACAATAATTGGGAGCAGTTCTTC. Amino acids: CSAREDGTGRDNNWEQFF.

CDR3 coding DNA: TGTGCCACCGGACGCCCGGGACAAGACAATGGCTACACCTTC. This encodes CATGRPGQDNGYTF. J is TRBJ1-2 and V is TRBV10-3, with D possibly being TRBD1 (6 bases). Between the trimmed V and J ends, which lost 10 bases and 6 bases, there was a span of 21 bases. Looked up from germline, CDR1 is ENHRY and CDR2 is SYGVKD. The CDR3 sequence is 14 residues long.

The chain has TRBV5-6 and TRBJ2-7; D gene uncertain. The germline V and J ends were trimmed by 3 bases and 3 bases, with 7 bases remaining between them. The CDR3 totals 12 residues. Germline CDR1 reads SGHDT; CDR2 reads YYEEEE. The CDR3 is CASSSVHYEQYF. Written as DNA, the CDR3 is TGTGCCAGCAGCTCGGTCCACTACGAGCAGTACTTC.

The chain uses TRBV28 and TRBJ1-5, with TRBD1 matching 8 bases. Germline V gene lookup returns CDR1 MDHEN and CDR2 SYDVKM. The CDR3 is made up of 13 amino acids. Losses at the gene ends were 6 bases for V and 4 bases for J; bases not matched to a gene: 2. Here the CDR3 reads CASRRQGNQPQHF. The CDR3 nucleotides read TGTGCCAGCAGAAGACAGGGGAATCAGCCCCAGCATTTT.

The J gene is TRBJ2-1, the V gene TRBV6-1, with TRBD2 identical over 7 bases. Germline V gives CDR1 MNHNS, CDR2 SASEGT. This CDR3 spans 12 amino acids. V gave up 6 bases and J gave up 7 bases; unmatched junction bases: 3. CDR3 sequence reads: CASRGTTNEQFF. The CDR3, as DNA: TGTGCCAGCAGGGGGACTACTAATGAGCAGTTCTTC.

This chain uses TRBV10-1 with TRBJ1-3, with 12 bases matching TRBD1. Trimming removed 2 bases from V and 8 bases from J; junction bases left unmatched: 1. The CDR3 contains 14 residues. Looked up from germline, CDR1 is WNHNN and CDR2 is SYGVQD (reference sequence). The CDR3 loop reads CASSEGTGGHTIYF. CDR3 sequence (DNA): TGCGCCAGCAGTGAGGGGACAGGGGGCCACACCATATATTTT.

This clonotype was found a few times. This chain joins TRBV29-1 and TRBJ2-1, with 15 bases aligning to TRBD2. This CDR3 has 16 amino acids. Germline CDR1 is SQVTM and CDR2 is ANQGSEA. The J segment lost 8 bases and the V segment lost 0 bases, leaving 5 bases of the junction unmatched. The chain's CDR3 is CSVEDSGTSGRYEQFF. DNA of the CDR3: TGCAGCGTTGAAGATTCCGGGACTAGCGGGAGGTATGAGCAGTTCTTC.

The chain employs TRBV29-1 and TRBJ1-2; D possibly corresponds to TRBD1 (5 bases). The CDR3 loop spans 14 amino acids. V was cut by 0 bases and J by 2 bases, with 10 bases left in between. Per germline, CDR1 SQVTM and CDR2 ANQGSEA. The CDR3 sequence: CSVEEIQGNYGYTF. In DNA, the CDR3 is TGCAGCGTTGAAGAGATCCAGGGAAACTATGGCTACACCTTC.